The 13 T cell receptor beta chains in this list originate from one sample, sequenced in a study of regulatory T cells in long-lasting Graves disease. With iRepertoire HTBI primers and Arm-PCR of CDR3 regions, TCR beta libraries were built. TCRdb re-analysed the multiplex PCR reads in MiXCR, keeping a single row per CDR3 protein. The sample shows 350,000 to 500,000 distinct CDR3 sequences, about 14% of them seen only once. The sample's time point: newly diagnosed GD, antithyroid drugs for less than 3 months. PBMC-derived RNA was used for the TCR library. This same sample was also part of a study on T cells in Graves' hyperthyroidism and ophthalmopathy.

Sequences were derived from peripheral blood mononuclear cells (PBMCs), sampled at new diagnosis, from a patient treated with antithyroid drugs. The receptors shown here come from a woman between 50 and 59 years old with Graves disease.

The gene calls are TRBV10-3 and TRBJ1-1; no clear D gene. This CDR3 is built from 16 residues. With 2 bases removed from V and 2 bases from J, the gap between germline ends came to 15 bases. CDR1 ENHRY and CDR2 SYGVKD come from the germline V gene. CDR3 in DNA: TGTGCCATCAGTGAGACCGACACCTTAGGTAACACTGAAGCTTTCTTT. Amino acids: CAISETDTLGNTEAFF.

This clonotype was counted at least ten times. The V gene is TRBV28, the J gene TRBJ2-2; no clear D gene. This CDR3 is built from 15 residues. From germline, CDR1 is MDHEN and CDR2 SYDVKM. V was clipped by 6 bases and J by 0 bases, with 11 bases between them. Here the CDR3 reads CASRPALANTGELFF. The CDR3 DNA reads as TGTGCCAGCAGGCCCGCACTTGCGAACACCGGGGAGCTGTTTTTT.

V is TRBV12-3 or TRBV12-4 and J is TRBJ2-3, with D unresolved. The V gene lost 2 bases and the J gene lost 5 bases, with 11 bases spanning the gap. The CDR3 covers 14 residues. This chain's CDR3 is CASSLRTWGDTQYF. The CDR3 nucleotides read TGTGCCAGCAGTTTAAGAACCTGGGGAGATACGCAGTATTTT.

This clonotype was recorded a few times. This chain uses TRBV6-5 with TRBJ2-1; D is uncertain. CDR3 length: 16 residues. In germline, CDR1 is MNHEY, CDR2 SVGAGI. Trimming removed 0 bases from V and 0 bases from J, with 9 bases in between. The CDR3 DNA follows: TGTGCCAGCAGTTACTCAGGCAGCTTCTCCTACAATGAGCAGTTCTTC. Its translation is CASSYSGSFSYNEQFF.

The sample holds many counts of this clonotype. This chain uses TRBV10-1 with TRBJ2-1; 14 nucleotides agree with TRBD2. Germline V CDR1 and CDR2: WNHNN, SYGVQD (reference sequence). This CDR3 is 18 amino acids long. Losses at the gene ends were 5 bases for V and 7 bases for J; bases not matched to a gene: 13. The CDR3, as DNA: TGCGCCAGCAGTCCCGAAGGGGGACTAGCGGGAGTAGGGAATGAGCAGTTCTTC. This translates into CASSPEGGLAGVGNEQFF.

The chain employs TRBV5-1 and TRBJ1-1, with D unresolved. The CDR3 is made up of 14 amino acids. Trimming left V 1 base short and J 0 bases short, with 7 bases between. Germline loops: CDR1 SGHRS, CDR2 YFSETQ. This CDR3 reads CASSLSVMNTEAFF. Written as DNA, the CDR3 is TGCGCCAGCAGCTTGTCGGTGATGAACACTGAAGCTTTCTTT.

The chain joins TRBV28 to TRBJ1-5; 12 positions match TRBD1. The CDR3 consists of 16 residues. Germline V gives CDR1 MDHEN, CDR2 SYDVKM. Unmatched junction bases numbered 7, after V lost 5 bases and J lost 5 bases. The CDR3 sequence: CASSPLGQGAYQPQHF. For the CDR3, the DNA is TGTGCCAGCAGTCCTTTGGGACAGGGGGCTTATCAGCCCCAGCATTTT.

The chain joins TRBV27 to TRBJ1-4, with TRBD1 identical over 10 bases. Germline V gene lookup returns CDR1 MNHEY and CDR2 SMNVEV (reference sequence). This CDR3 comprises 16 residues. The trim removed 3 bases at V and 12 bases at J, leaving 13 bases unmatched. The CDR3 region has the DNA TGTGCCAGCAGTTTCGACCCCCGGGACAGGGGATTTCAACTGTTTTTT. Translated: CASSFDPRDRGFQLFF.

The rearrangement links TRBV10-3 to TRBJ2-2; either TRBD1 or TRBD2 may fit D (5 bases each). Germline values: CDR1 ENHRY, CDR2 SYGVKD. The CDR3 is 16 residues long. V lost 7 bases, J lost 4 bases, and 19 bases lay in between. The CDR3 loop is CAITSGQTTGTGELFF. CDR3 in DNA: TGTGCCATCACAAGCGGACAAACAACGGGCACCGGGGAGCTGTTTTTT.

The chain employs TRBV4-2 and TRBJ2-6; D remains unclear. V was clipped by 3 bases and J by 0 bases, with 9 bases between them. CDR1 is LGHNA and CDR2 is YNFKEQ in the germline V gene. This CDR3 has 16 residues. CDR3 nucleotides: TGTGCCAGCAGCCAGGGTGCCGTCTCTGGGGCCAACGTCCTGACTTTC. This sequence encodes CASSQGAVSGANVLTF.

This clonotype has ten or more counts. Here the CDR3 reads CSARDPALAGVYEQYF. The CDR3 region has the DNA TGCAGTGCTAGGGACCCGGCGCTAGCGGGAGTGTACGAGCAGTACTTC. The V and J genes are TRBV20-1 and TRBJ2-7; TRBD2 matches 10 bases. The V gene's germline CDR1 is DFQATT and CDR2 SNEGSKA (reference sequence). With 3 bases clipped from V and 4 bases from J, the junction kept 12 bases outside the gene matches. The CDR3 loop spans 16 amino acids.

CDR3 in amino acids: CASRRGLLAETQYF. The CDR3 DNA reads TGTGCCAGCAGAAGGGGACTCCTCGCGGAGACCCAGTACTTC. V and J are TRBV6-1 and TRBJ2-5; perhaps TRBD2 as D (6 bases). From germline, CDR1 is MNHNS and CDR2 SASEGT. The CDR3 sequence is 14 residues long. Trimming removed 6 bases at V and 5 bases at J, with 16 bases between.

The rearrangement joins TRBV19 to TRBJ1-2; D is unresolved. This CDR3 has 16 residues. V was cut by 2 bases and J by 8 bases, with 21 bases left in between. Germline lookup yields CDR1 LNHDA and CDR2 SQIVND (reference sequence). The CDR3 sequence: CASSISPPSPGNGYTF. CDR3 in DNA: TGTGCCAGTAGTATATCCCCGCCATCCCCCGGGAACGGCTACACCTTC.